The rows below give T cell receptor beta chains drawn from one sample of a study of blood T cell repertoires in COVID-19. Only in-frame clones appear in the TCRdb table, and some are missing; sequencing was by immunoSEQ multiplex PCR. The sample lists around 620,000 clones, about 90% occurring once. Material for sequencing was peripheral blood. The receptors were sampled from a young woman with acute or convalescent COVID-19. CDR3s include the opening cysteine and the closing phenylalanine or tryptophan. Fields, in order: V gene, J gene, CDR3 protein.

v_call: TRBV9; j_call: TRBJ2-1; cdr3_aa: CASSVGWGVYNEQFF
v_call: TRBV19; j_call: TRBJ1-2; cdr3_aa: CASSTGGALESGYTF
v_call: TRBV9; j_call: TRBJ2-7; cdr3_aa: CASSADTVPYEQYF
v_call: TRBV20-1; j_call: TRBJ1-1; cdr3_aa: CSANEGGSTEAFF
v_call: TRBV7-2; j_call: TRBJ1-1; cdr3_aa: CASSPRDTRTEAFF
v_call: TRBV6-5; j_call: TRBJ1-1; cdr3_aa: CASSYGKGARDTEAFF
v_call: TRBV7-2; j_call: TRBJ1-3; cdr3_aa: CASSQEPWSRSGNTIYF
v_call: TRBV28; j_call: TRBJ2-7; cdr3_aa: CASSPYAWDSKSSYEQYF
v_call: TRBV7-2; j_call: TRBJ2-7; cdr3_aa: CASSLGRTELYEQYF
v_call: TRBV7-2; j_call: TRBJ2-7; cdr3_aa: CASSPLTGPNYEQYF
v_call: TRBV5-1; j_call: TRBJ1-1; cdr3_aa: CASRPGGADTEAFF
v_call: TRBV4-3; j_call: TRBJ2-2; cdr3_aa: CASSQDLTSDLTGELFF
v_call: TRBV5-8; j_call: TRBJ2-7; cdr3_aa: CASSFPGGILDEQYF
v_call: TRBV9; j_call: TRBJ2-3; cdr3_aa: CASSVVLAGGRDTQYF
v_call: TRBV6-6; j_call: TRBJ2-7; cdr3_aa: CASSYGRVDEQYF
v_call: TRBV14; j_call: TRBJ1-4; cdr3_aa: CASSQVMAGQGREKLFF